This entry lists 25 T cell receptor beta chains sequenced from one sample in a study of CD8 T cells in ankylosing spondylitis. Via MiXCR, TCRdb re-called the 5' RACE reads, giving one row per CDR3 protein. The sample includes about 130,000 distinct CDR3 sequences, 6.5% to 9% of them seen just once. The sample was blood, either unsorted or a sorted T cell fraction (not recorded which). The receptor set was obtained from a male donor with ankylosing spondylitis or in good health (not recorded which).

This clonotype showed up many times. Relative to the germline gene, one junction end is altered; a read error may explain this. The genes are TRBV11-2 and TRBJ2-3; D gene uncertain. In germline, CDR1 is SGHAT, CDR2 FQNNGV. The CDR3 runs 15 residues. CDR3 nucleotides: TGTGCCAGCAGCATAGATTTCGGTGGCTCAGATACGCAGTATTTT. Protein sequence: CASSIDFGGSDTQYF.

This clonotype was counted at least ten times. The rearrangement uses TRBV7-2 and TRBJ2-5; D might be TRBD2 (6 bases). The CDR3 has 14 residues. Trimming removed 2 bases from V and 5 bases from J, with 12 bases in between. The germline gives CDR1 SGHTA, CDR2 FQGNSA. CDR3 residues: CASSLYGGSETQYF. CDR3 coding DNA: TGTGCCAGCAGCTTATATGGAGGGAGTGAGACCCAGTACTTC.

This clonotype was counted only a few times. The chain uses TRBV3-1 and TRBJ2-1; tentatively, D is TRBD2 (7 bases). V shed 4 bases and J shed 4 bases, with 20 bases lying between them. This CDR3 has 17 residues. Germline lookup yields CDR1 LGHDT and CDR2 YNNKEL (reference sequence). The CDR3 DNA reads as TGTGCCAGCAGCCTTTTCGGAGGGGGGGCTAGATACAATGAGCAGTTCTTC. Encoded protein: CASSLFGGGARYNEQFF.

This clonotype was detected ten times or more. The chain is built from TRBV10-3 and TRBJ2-2, with D perhaps TRBD2 (6 bases). Trimming shortened V by 7 bases and J by 0 bases, and 12 bases separated the two germline ends. This CDR3 is 15 amino acids long. Per germline, CDR1 ENHRY and CDR2 SYGVKD. CDR3 amino acids: CAIKVGTANTGELFF. The DNA for the CDR3 is TGTGCCATCAAAGTGGGGACTGCGAACACCGGGGAGCTGTTTTTT.

The V and J genes are TRBV6-5 and TRBJ2-3, with 8 bases aligning to TRBD2. Trimming at V came to 3 bases and at J to 1 base, leaving 9 bases not matched to a gene. The CDR3 loop spans 17 amino acids. Germline CDR1 is MNHEY and CDR2 is SVGAGI. The CDR3 sequence is CASSYISGSGGTDTQYF. CDR3 in DNA: TGTGCCAGCAGTTATATAAGCGGGAGCGGGGGCACAGATACGCAGTATTTT.

This clonotype was seen many times. The V call is TRBV12-5, the J call TRBJ2-5, with D unclear. CDR3 length: 13 amino acids. Germline V gives CDR1 LGHNT, CDR2 FRNRAP. V lost 2 bases to trimming and J lost 2 bases, with 6 bases between them. This CDR3 is CASGLNRQETQYF. In DNA form, the CDR3 reads TGTGCTAGTGGTTTGAACAGACAAGAGACCCAGTACTTC.

There are many counts of this clonotype. J is TRBJ2-2 and V is TRBV20-1; 9 nucleotides align to TRBD2. From germline, CDR1 is DFQATT and CDR2 SNEGSKA (reference sequence). The trim removed 7 bases at V and 2 bases at J, leaving 5 bases unmatched. CDR3 size: 14 residues. CDR3 sequence reads: CSVSGSVNTGELFF. CDR3 in DNA: TGCAGTGTTAGCGGGAGCGTTAACACCGGGGAGCTGTTTTTT.

This clonotype was picked up many times. The chain combines TRBV6-6 with TRBJ1-5; D uncertain. V was shortened by 5 bases and J by 2 bases, with 7 bases between the two germline ends. This CDR3 is 13 amino acids long. The germline CDR1 and CDR2 sequences are MNHNY and SVGAGI (reference sequence). The CDR3 coding sequence is TGTGCCAGCAGTACCACAGGCAATCAGCCCCAGCATTTT. This codes for CASSTTGNQPQHF.

This clonotype was found many times. The rearrangement links TRBV20-1 to TRBJ2-7; D not resolved. Looked up from germline, CDR1 is DFQATT and CDR2 is SNEGSKA (reference sequence). The length of the CDR3 is 14 residues. Trimming took off 1 base at V and 3 bases at J, with 13 bases between the two ends. CDR3 nucleotides: TGCAGTGCTAGAGGAGAAGATTTTAACTACGAGCAGTACTTC. Its protein is CSARGEDFNYEQYF.

This chain uses TRBV19 with TRBJ2-1; 11 nucleotides align to TRBD2. CDR3 length equals 18 residues. Germline CDR1 LNHDA, CDR2 SQIVND (reference sequence). Unmatched junction bases numbered 12, after V lost 1 base and J lost 7 bases. In DNA, the CDR3 is TGTGCCAGTAGTATAGGAATAGCGGGGGGGCCGATGGAGAATGAGCAGTTCTTC. Protein: CASSIGIAGGPMENEQFF.

This clonotype showed up many times. V is TRBV20-1 and J is TRBJ2-5; D gene uncertain. Germline V lookup: CDR1 DFQATT, CDR2 SNEGSKA (reference sequence). V was shortened by 1 base and J by 2 bases, with 5 bases between the two germline ends. The CDR3 has 12 amino acids. The CDR3 loop reads CSARGRQETQYF. CDR3 DNA sequence: TGCAGTGCTAGAGGCAGGCAAGAGACCCAGTACTTC.

This clonotype was detected many times. V is TRBV5-1 and J is TRBJ1-5; D not certain. Trimming removed 5 bases at V and 0 bases at J, with 6 bases between. The CDR3 sequence is 13 residues long. Per the germline V gene, CDR1 is SGHRS and CDR2 is YFSETQ. For the CDR3, the DNA is TGCGCCAGCAGACCTACTAGCAATCAGCCCCAGCATTTT. Translated: CASRPTSNQPQHF.

This clonotype was detected many times. This CDR3 is CASSVNTGPNTQYF. The CDR3, as DNA: TGTGCCAGCAGCGTAAATACAGGGCCAAATACGCAGTATTTT. The chain links TRBV9 to TRBJ2-3; possibly TRBD1 for D (6 bases). The germline V gene has CDR1 SGDLS and CDR2 YYNGEE. The CDR3 is made up of 14 amino acids. Trimming removed 1 base from V and 7 bases from J, with 13 bases in between.

This clonotype was observed many times. The genes are TRBV28 and TRBJ1-4; unclear D gene. Germline-derived CDR1 and CDR2 are MDHEN and SYDVKM. This CDR3 has 15 residues. V lost 4 bases and J lost 4, with 13 bases in between. This chain's CDR3 is CASSSSRTLNEKLFF. CDR3 DNA: TGTGCCAGCAGTTCCAGTCGGACCCTTAATGAAAAACTGTTTTTT. The full variable domain, with the rest looked up from reference TRBV28 and TRBJ1-4, is DVKVTQSSRYLVKRTGEKVFLECVQDMDHENMFWYRQDPGLGLRLIYFSYDVKMKEKGDIPEGYSVSREKKERFSLILESASTNQTSMYLCASSSSRTLNEKLFFGSGTQLSVL.

The table lists this clonotype with many counts. The chain uses TRBV7-2 and TRBJ2-7; D unresolved. The CDR3 extends over 15 amino acids. V lost 1 base to trimming and J lost 0 bases, with 10 bases between them. Germline V CDR1 and CDR2: SGHTA, FQGNSA. CDR3 in amino acids: CASSLGSLSSYEQYF. CDR3 coding DNA: TGTGCCAGCAGCTTAGGTAGCCTGAGCTCCTACGAGCAGTACTTC.

This clonotype was recorded at least ten times. In nucleotides, the CDR3 is TGTGCCTGGAGCCCTTTGGGGTGGCACAATGAGCAGTTCTTC. It codes for CAWSPLGWHNEQFF. The rearrangement uses TRBV30 and TRBJ2-1, with D uncertain. Germline CDR1 and CDR2: GTSNPN and SVGIG (reference sequence). Trimming took off 3 bases at V and 5 bases at J, with 14 bases between the two ends. The CDR3 sequence is 14 residues long. Complete variable domain (other parts from reference TRBV30 and TRBJ2-1): SQTIHQWPATLVQPVGSPLSLECTVEGTSNPNLYWYRQAAGRGLQLLFYSVGIGQISSEVPQNLSASRPQDRQFILSSKKLLLSDSGFYLCAWSPLGWHNEQFFGPGTRLTVL.

This clonotype has at least ten counts. The chain carries TRBV27 and TRBJ1-2; D is unclear. The length of the CDR3 is 15 residues. V lost 7 bases to trimming and J lost 4 bases, with 19 bases between them. In germline, CDR1 is MNHEY, CDR2 SMNVEV (reference sequence). CDR3 in DNA: TGTGCCAGCACCCCAAATCCCGTCTCATCCTATGGCTACACCTTC. The encoded protein is CASTPNPVSSYGYTF.

This clonotype occurred many times. The V and J genes are TRBV7-2 and TRBJ2-1; D uncertain. Per the germline V gene, CDR1 is SGHTA and CDR2 is FQGNSA. V was pared by 5 bases and J by 10 bases, with 12 bases between. The CDR3 runs to 12 residues. Here the CDR3 DNA reads TGTGCCAGCAGCCTGAGACTCTCGGAGCAGTTCTTC. Amino acid sequence: CASSLRLSEQFF.

This clonotype has ten or more counts. This chain joins TRBV28 and TRBJ1-1, with D maybe TRBD1 (5 bases). CDR3 size: 15 residues. Germline CDR1 is MDHEN and CDR2 is SYDVKM. V lost 6 bases, J lost 0 bases, and 14 bases lay in between. CDR3 loop: CASSPNGGMNTEAFF. CDR3 in DNA: TGTGCCAGCAGCCCAAACGGGGGGATGAACACTGAAGCTTTCTTT.

This clonotype was detected many times. The chain links TRBV12-3 or TRBV12-4 to TRBJ1-4; no firm D call. CDR3 length: 13 amino acids. V lost 7 bases and J 0 bases, leaving 6 bases between the germline ends. The CDR3 region is CASISATNEKLFF. CDR3 nucleotides: TGTGCCAGCATCAGTGCAACTAATGAAAAACTGTTTTTT.

Many counts were recorded for this clonotype. V and J are TRBV2 and TRBJ1-5; D not certain. Germline assignment: CDR1 SNHLY and CDR2 FYNNEI. Between the trimmed V and J ends, which lost 9 bases and 1 base, there was a span of 10 bases. This CDR3 spans 13 amino acids. Here the CDR3 reads CASRASSNQPQHF. The CDR3 bases are TGTGCCAGTCGGGCCTCAAGCAATCAGCCCCAGCATTTT.

The table lists this clonotype with a few counts. This chain connects TRBV5-1 to TRBJ2-2; D is uncertain. The ends were cut back, 0 bases at V and 4 bases at J, with 13 bases in the middle. The CDR3 totals 16 residues. The germline gives CDR1 SGHRS, CDR2 YFSETQ. The CDR3 reads CASSLVPSTGTGELFF. The CDR3 DNA is TGCGCCAGCAGCTTGGTCCCATCGACGGGCACCGGGGAGCTGTTTTTT.

This clonotype has ten or more counts. The CDR3 loop is CSATRGRSTDTQYF. CDR3 sequence (DNA): TGCAGTGCTACTCGGGGGCGGAGCACAGATACGCAGTATTTT. The chain uses TRBV20-1 and TRBJ2-3; D may be TRBD1 or TRBD2 (6 bases each). This CDR3 is built from 14 residues. The germline V gene encodes CDR1 DFQATT and CDR2 SNEGSKA (reference sequence). V was pared by 4 bases and J by 0 bases, with 11 bases between.

In this sample, this clonotype turned up once. The chain's CDR3 is CATSRGPIGSISNTGELFF. As DNA, the CDR3 is TGTGCCACCAGCAGGGGGCCAATAGGCAGCATTTCGAACACCGGGGAGCTGTTTTTT. This chain uses TRBV15 with TRBJ2-2, with D perhaps matching TRBD1 (5 bases). The CDR3 runs 19 residues. Germline V gene sequence: CDR1 LNHNV, CDR2 YYDKDF (reference sequence). The V and J ends lost 3 bases and 0 bases respectively, with 20 bases between them. The variable domain in full, completed from reference TRBV15 and TRBJ2-2, reads DAMVIQNPRYQVTQFGKPVTLSCSQTLNHNVMYWYQQKSSQAPKLLFHYYDKDFNNEADTPDNFQSRRPNTSFCFLDIRSPGLGDTAMYLCATSRGPIGSISNTGELFFGEGSRLTVL.

This clonotype was observed at least ten times. The V and J genes are TRBV5-1 and TRBJ1-2, with no clear D. Between the trimmed V and J ends, which lost 4 bases and 6 bases, there was a span of 16 bases. Germline V gene data show CDR1 as SGHRS and CDR2 as YFSETQ. The CDR3 sequence is 14 residues long. The CDR3 is CASSPGLSGDGYTF. CDR3 nucleotides: TGCGCCAGCAGCCCAGGCCTGAGTGGGGATGGCTACACCTTC.